This T cell receptor (beta chain) emerged from a study of T cell clonotyping in hematopoietic cell transplantation. Study observations and caveats: At the given depth, recipient repertoires were over 95% de novo clonotypes. Higher Inverse Simpson Index values in graft donor and pretransplant recipient predicted broader posttransplant TCR diversity. Cells were unsorted, so CD4 and CD8 contributions were not separated.

The CDR3 sequence is 14 residues long. The V gene lost 2 bases and the J gene lost 1 base, with 8 bases spanning the gap. Germline V gene data show CDR1 as SGHAT and CDR2 as FQNNGV. Profiling relied on immunoSEQ multiplex PCR, and the TCRdb table lists in-frame clones only, not all of them. The data show almost 20,000 clones, around 85% seen once. About this clone itself: Its antigen is undetermined. This sample includes further DNA sequences coding for the same CDR3.

The V and J genes are TRBV11-2 and TRBJ2-5, with D unresolved. The sequenced sample consisted of peripheral blood mononuclear cells. This TCR was recovered from a man between 60 and 70 years old in good health. Some clones in this sample may be carry-over from other donors' samples. The CDR3 DNA reads TGTGCCAGCAGCTTATTAAGTGTCCAAGAGACCCAGTACTTC. It encodes CASSLLSVQETQYF.